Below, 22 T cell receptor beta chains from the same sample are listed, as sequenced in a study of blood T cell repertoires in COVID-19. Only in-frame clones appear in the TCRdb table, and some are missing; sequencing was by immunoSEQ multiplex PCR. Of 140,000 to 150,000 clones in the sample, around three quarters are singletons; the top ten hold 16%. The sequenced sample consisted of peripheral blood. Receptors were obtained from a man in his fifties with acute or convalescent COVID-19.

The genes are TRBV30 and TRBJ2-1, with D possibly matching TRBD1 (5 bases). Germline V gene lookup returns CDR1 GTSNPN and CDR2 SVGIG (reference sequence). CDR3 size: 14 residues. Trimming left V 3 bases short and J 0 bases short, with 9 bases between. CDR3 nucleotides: TGTGCCTGGAGCGCAGGGTCCTCCTACAATGAGCAGTTCTTC. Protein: CAWSAGSSYNEQFF.

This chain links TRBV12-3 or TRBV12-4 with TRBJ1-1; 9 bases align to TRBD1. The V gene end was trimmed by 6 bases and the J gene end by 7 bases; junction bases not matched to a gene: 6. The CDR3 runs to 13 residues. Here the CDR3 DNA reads TGTGCCAGCAGCCGGGACAGGGTCGATGAAGCTTTCTTT. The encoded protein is CASSRDRVDEAFF.

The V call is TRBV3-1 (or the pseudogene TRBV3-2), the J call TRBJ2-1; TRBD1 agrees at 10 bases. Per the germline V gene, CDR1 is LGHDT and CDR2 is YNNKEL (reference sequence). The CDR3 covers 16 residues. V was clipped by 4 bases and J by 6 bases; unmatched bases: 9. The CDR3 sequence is CASSLTGTGARNEQFF. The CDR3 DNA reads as TGTGCCAGCAGCCTCACCGGGACAGGGGCCCGCAATGAGCAGTTCTTC.

The CDR3 DNA follows: TGTGCCAGCAGCTTAAATCAGGGCGGCTACACCTTC. This sequence encodes CASSLNQGGYTF. The chain couples TRBV7-8 to TRBJ1-2, with D tentatively TRBD1 (5 bases). The V end lost 2 bases, the J end lost 8 bases, and 9 bases lay between the germline ends. The CDR3 spans 12 residues. Germline-derived CDR1 and CDR2 are SGHVS and FQNEAQ.

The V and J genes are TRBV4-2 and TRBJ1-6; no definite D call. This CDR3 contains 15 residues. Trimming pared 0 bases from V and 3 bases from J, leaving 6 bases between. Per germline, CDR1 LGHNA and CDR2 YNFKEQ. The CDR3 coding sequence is TGTGCCAGCAGCCAAGAGAACTACTATAATTCACCCCTCCACTTT. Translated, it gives CASSQENYYNSPLHF.

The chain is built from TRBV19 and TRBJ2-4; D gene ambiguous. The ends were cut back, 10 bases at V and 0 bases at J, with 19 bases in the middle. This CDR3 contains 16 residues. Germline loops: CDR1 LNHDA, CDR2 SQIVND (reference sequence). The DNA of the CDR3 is TGTGCCACCGACTCTCCTAAACCTCTAGCCAAAAACATTCAGTACTTC. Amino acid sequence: CATDSPKPLAKNIQYF.

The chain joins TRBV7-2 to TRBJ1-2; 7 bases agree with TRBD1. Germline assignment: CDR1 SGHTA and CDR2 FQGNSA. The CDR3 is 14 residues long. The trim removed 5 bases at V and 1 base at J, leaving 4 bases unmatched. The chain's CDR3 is CASSPGQHNYGYTF. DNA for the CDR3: TGTGCCAGCAGCCCGGGACAGCATAACTATGGCTACACCTTC.

The CDR3 region has the DNA TGTGCCAGCAGCACCCGGACTAGCGGGGCAGATACGCAGTATTTT. This sequence encodes CASSTRTSGADTQYF. This sequence joins TRBV11-1 and TRBJ2-3; 12 bases match TRBD2. The CDR3 covers 15 residues. The junction had 4 bases not matched to a gene; V was cut back by 5 bases and J by 4 bases. Germline values: CDR1 SGHAT, CDR2 FQDESV (reference sequence).

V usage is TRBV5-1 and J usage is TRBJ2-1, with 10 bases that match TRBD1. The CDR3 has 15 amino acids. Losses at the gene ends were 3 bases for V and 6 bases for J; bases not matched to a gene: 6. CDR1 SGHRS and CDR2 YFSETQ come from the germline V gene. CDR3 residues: CASSSGTGVGNEQFF. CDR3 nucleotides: TGCGCCAGCAGCTCCGGGACAGGGGTGGGCAATGAGCAGTTCTTC.

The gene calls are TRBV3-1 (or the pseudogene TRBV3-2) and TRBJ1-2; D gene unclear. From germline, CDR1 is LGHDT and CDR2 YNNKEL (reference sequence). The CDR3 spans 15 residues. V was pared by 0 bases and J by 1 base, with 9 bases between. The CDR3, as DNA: TGTGCCAGCAGCCAAGACTGGAGTCGTAACTATGGCTACACCTTC. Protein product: CASSQDWSRNYGYTF.

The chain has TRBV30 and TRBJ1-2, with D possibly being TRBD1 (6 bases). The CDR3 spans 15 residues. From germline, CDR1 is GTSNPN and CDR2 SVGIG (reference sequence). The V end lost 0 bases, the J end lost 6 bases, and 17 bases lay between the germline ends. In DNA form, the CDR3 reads TGTGCCTGGAGTGTAACAGGGTTCAAGGTGCATGGCTACACCTTC. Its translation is CAWSVTGFKVHGYTF.

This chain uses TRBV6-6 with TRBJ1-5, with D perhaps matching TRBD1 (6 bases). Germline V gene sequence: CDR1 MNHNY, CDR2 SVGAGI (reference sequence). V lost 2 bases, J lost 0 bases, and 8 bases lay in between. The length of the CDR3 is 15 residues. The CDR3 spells CASSYQQGSNQPQHF. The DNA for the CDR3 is TGTGCCAGCAGTTACCAACAGGGTAGCAATCAGCCCCAGCATTTT.

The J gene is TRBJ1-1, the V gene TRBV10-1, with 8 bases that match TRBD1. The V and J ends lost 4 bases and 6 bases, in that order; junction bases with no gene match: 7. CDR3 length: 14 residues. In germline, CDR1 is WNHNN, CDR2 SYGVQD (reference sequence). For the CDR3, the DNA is TGCGCCAGCAGTGTGGACAGGGCCATGCCTGAAGCTTTCTTT. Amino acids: CASSVDRAMPEAFF.

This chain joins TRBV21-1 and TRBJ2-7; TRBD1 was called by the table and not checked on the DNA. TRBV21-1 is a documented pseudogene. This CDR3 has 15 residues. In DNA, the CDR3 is TGTGCCAGCAGGACCGGGACAGGGTACTCCTACGAGCAGTACTTC. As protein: CASRTGTGYSYEQYF.

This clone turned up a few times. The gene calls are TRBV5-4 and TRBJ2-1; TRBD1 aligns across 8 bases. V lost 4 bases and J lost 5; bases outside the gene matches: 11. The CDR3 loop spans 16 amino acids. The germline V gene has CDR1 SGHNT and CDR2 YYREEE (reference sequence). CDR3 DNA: TGTGCCAGCAGCCGGCCCCGGGACAGGATTGACAATGAGCAGTTCTTC. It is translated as CASSRPRDRIDNEQFF.

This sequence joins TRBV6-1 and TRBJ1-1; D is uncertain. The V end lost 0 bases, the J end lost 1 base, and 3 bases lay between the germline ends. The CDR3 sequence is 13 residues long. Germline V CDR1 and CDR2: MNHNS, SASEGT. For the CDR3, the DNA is TGTGCCAGCAGTGAAGCCAGGAACACTGAAGCTTTCTTT. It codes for CASSEARNTEAFF.

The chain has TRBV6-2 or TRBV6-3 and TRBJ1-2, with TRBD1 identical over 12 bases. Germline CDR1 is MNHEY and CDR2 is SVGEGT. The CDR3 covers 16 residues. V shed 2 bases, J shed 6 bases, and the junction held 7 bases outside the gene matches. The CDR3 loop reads CASSYGTGGFGDGYTF. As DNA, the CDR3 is TGTGCCAGCAGTTACGGGACAGGGGGCTTCGGGGATGGCTACACCTTC.

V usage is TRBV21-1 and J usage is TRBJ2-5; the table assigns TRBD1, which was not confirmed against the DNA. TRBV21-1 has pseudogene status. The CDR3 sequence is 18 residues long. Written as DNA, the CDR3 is TGTGCCAGCAGCAAGTTCTGGTCCTGGGACAGGTTATGGGAGACCCAGTACTTC. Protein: CASSKFWSWDRLWETQYF.

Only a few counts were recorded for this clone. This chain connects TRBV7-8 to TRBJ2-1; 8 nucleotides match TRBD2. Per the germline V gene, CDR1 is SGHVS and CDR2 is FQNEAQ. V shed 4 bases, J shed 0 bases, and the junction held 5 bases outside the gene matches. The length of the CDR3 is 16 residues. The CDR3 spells CASSSGGGLSYNEQFF. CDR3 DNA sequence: TGTGCCAGCAGCTCGGGGGGGGGCCTCTCCTACAATGAGCAGTTCTTC.

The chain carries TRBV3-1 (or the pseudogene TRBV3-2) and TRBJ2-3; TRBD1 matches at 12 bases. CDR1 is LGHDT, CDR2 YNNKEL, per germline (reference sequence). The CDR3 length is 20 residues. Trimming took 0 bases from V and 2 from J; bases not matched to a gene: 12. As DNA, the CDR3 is TGTGCCAGCAGCCAAGAAGAATCGGGACAGGGGGCAATTCACACAGATACGCAGTATTTT. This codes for CASSQEESGQGAIHTDTQYF.

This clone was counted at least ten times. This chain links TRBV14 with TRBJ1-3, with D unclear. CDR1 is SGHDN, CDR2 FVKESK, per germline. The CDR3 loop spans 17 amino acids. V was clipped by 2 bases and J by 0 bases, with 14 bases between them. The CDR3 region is CASSQTHGRFSGNTIYF. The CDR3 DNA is TGTGCCAGCAGCCAAACCCATGGGAGATTCTCTGGAAACACCATATATTTT. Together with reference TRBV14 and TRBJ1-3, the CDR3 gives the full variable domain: EAGVTQFPSHSVIEKGQTVTLRCDPISGHDNLYWYRRVMGKEIKFLLHFVKESKQDESGMPNNRFLAERTGGTYSTLKVQPAELEDSGVYFCASSQTHGRFSGNTIYFGEGSWLTVV.

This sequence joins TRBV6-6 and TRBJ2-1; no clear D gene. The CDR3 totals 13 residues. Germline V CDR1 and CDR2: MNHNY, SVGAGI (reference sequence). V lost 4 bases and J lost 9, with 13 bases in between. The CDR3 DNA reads TGTGCCAGCAGTTCTCTAAGCGAGGCTGAGCAGTTCTTC. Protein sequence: CASSSLSEAEQFF.